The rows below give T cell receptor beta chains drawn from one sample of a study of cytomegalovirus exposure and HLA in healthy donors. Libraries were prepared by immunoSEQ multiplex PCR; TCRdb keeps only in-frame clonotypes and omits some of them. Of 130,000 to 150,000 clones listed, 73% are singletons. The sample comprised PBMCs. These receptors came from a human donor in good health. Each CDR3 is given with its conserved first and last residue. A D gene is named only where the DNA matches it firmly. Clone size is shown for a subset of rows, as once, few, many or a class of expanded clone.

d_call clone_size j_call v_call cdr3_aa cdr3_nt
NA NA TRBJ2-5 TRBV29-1 CSSEGTETQYF TGCAGCTCTGAGGGTACAGAGACCCAGTACTTC
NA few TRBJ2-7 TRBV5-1 CASSQTGYEQYF TGCGCCAGCAGCCAGACAGGCTACGAGCAGTACTTC
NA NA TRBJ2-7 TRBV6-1 CASSRDISYEQYF TGTGCCAGCAGCCGGGACATATCCTACGAGCAGTACTTC
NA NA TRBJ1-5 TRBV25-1 CASSEFGGHQPQHF TGTGCCAGCAGTGAATTCGGGGGGCATCAGCCCCAGCATTTT
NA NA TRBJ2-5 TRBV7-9 CASKSEEETQYF TGTGCCAGCAAAAGCGAAGAAGAGACCCAGTACTTC
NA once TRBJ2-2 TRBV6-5 CASTSLGELFF TGTGCCAGCACCTCTCTCGGGGAGCTGTTTTTT
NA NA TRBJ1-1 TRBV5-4 CASRFGLDTEAFF TGTGCCAGCAGGTTCGGTTTGGACACTGAAGCTTTCTTT
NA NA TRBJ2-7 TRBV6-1 CASSIGAGGSYEQYF TGTGCCAGCAGTATCGGGGCCGGAGGGAGCTACGAGCAGTACTTC
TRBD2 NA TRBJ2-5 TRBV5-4 CASSLGGLAGQETQYF TGTGCCAGCAGCTTGGGGGGACTAGCGGGGCAAGAGACCCAGTACTTC
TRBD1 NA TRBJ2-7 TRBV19 CASSPPDRDHEQYF TGTGCCAGTAGTCCCCCGGACAGGGACCACGAGCAGTACTTC
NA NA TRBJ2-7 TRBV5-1 CASSLEGWAGEQYF TGCGCCAGCAGCTTGGAGGGGTGGGCAGGGGAGCAGTACTTC
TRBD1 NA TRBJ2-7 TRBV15 CATSRSGTGHEQYF TGTGCCACCAGCAGATCCGGGACAGGGCACGAGCAGTACTTC
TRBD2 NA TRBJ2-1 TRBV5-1 CASRKKRGPETDEQFF TGCGCCAGCAGAAAGAAGCGGGGGCCGGAGACGGATGAGCAGTTCTTC
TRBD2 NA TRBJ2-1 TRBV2 CASSVALAGPNEQFF TGTGCCAGCAGTGTGGCGCTAGCGGGGCCCAATGAGCAGTTCTTC
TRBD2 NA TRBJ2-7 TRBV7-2 CASSSSGVSYEQYF TGTGCCAGCAGCTCCAGCGGGGTCTCCTACGAGCAGTACTTC
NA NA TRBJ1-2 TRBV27 CASSPRGGGGYTF TGTGCCAGCAGCCCTCGGGGCGGGGGAGGCTACACCTTC
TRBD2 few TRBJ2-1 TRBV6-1 CASLGLAGVVNEQFF TGTGCCAGTTTGGGACTAGCGGGGGTTGTGAATGAGCAGTTCTTC
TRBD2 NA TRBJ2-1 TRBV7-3 CASSTLAGGRNEQFF TGTGCCAGCAGCACACTAGCGGGAGGGAGGAATGAGCAGTTCTTC
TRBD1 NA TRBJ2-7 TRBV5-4 CASSLGQGAYEQYF TGTGCCAGCAGCTTAGGACAGGGGGCCTACGAGCAGTACTTC
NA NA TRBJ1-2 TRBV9 CASSVDPDSNYGYTF TGTGCCAGCAGCGTAGATCCAGATTCTAACTATGGCTACACCTTC
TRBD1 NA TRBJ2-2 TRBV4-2 CASSQDFRQGARELFF TGTGCCAGCAGCCAAGATTTCCGACAGGGGGCAAGGGAGCTGTTTTTT
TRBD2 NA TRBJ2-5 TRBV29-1 CSVTGAGVSETQYF TGCAGCGTTACCGGAGCGGGAGTCTCAGAGACCCAGTACTTC
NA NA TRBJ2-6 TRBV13 CASSYTISGANVLTF TGTGCCAGCAGCTATACAATTTCTGGGGCCAACGTCCTGACTTTC
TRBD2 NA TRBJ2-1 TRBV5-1 CASSISGMGYNEQFF TGCGCCAGCAGCATAAGCGGGATGGGCTACAATGAGCAGTTCTTC
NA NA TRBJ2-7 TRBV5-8 CASRPRGRYEQYF TGTGCCAGCAGACCCCGGGGTCGGTACGAGCAGTACTTC
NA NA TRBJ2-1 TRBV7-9 CASSLGGARGNNEQFF TGTGCCAGCAGCTTAGGCGGAGCTAGGGGGAACAATGAGCAGTTCTTC
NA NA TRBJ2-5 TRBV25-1 CASSEYKAGAQETQYF TGTGCCAGCAGTGAATATAAAGCCGGAGCCCAAGAGACCCAGTACTTC
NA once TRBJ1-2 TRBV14 CASSQVTGFYGYTF TGTGCCAGCAGCCAAGTTACAGGGTTCTATGGCTACACCTTC
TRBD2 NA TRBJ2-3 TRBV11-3 CASSLSLAGGTDTQYF TGTGCCAGCAGCTTAAGCCTAGCGGGGGGAACAGATACGCAGTATTTT
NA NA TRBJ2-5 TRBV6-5 CASRRQGTQETQYF TGTGCCAGCAGACGCCAGGGTACCCAAGAGACCCAGTACTTC
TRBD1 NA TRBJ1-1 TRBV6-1 CASSGQGAGTEAFF TGTGCCAGCAGTGGACAGGGGGCGGGGACTGAAGCTTTCTTT
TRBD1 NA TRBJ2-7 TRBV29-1 CSVEDGQGANEQYF TGCAGCGTTGAAGATGGCCAGGGGGCGAACGAGCAGTACTTC
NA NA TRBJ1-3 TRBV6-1 CASQKRGSSGNTIYF TGTGCCAGTCAAAAAAGGGGCAGCTCTGGAAACACCATATATTTT
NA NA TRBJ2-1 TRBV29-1 CSVEDNSNEQFF TGCAGCGTTGAAGATAACTCCAATGAGCAGTTCTTC
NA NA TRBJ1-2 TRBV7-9 CASSSAGGRGGYTF TGTGCCAGCAGCTCAGCCGGGGGGCGCGGAGGCTACACCTTC
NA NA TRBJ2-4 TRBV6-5 CASLDRNSDIQYF TGTGCCAGCCTTGACAGAAATTCCGACATTCAGTACTTC
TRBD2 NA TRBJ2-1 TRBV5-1 CASSLALSGLAGARQFF TGCGCCAGCAGCTTGGCCTTGTCGGGACTAGCGGGGGCACGGCAGTTCTTC
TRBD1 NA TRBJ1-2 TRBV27 CASSYRGIGYTF TGTGCCAGCAGCTACAGGGGTATCGGCTACACCTTC
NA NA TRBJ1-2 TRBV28 CASSYSAYGYTF TGTGCCAGCAGTTACTCCGCCTATGGCTACACCTTC
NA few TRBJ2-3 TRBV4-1 CASSQEGGGPGTDTQYF TGCGCCAGCAGCCAAGAGGGTGGCGGCCCAGGCACAGATACGCAGTATTTT
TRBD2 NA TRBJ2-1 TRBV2 CASSPLAGPYNEQFF TGTGCCAGCAGTCCACTAGCGGGACCTTACAATGAGCAGTTCTTC
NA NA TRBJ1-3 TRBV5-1 CASSLNPESSGNTIYF TGCGCCAGCAGCTTGAATCCGGAGAGCTCTGGAAACACCATATATTTT
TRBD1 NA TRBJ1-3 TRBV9 CASTREGAQSGNTIYF TGTGCCAGCACCCGGGAGGGGGCTCAGTCTGGAAACACCATATATTTT
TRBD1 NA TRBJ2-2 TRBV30 CAWSPPGQVTGELFF TGTGCCTGGAGTCCTCCGGGACAGGTCACCGGGGAGCTGTTTTTT
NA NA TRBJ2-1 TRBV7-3 CASSFGLAGGNEQFF TGTGCCAGCAGCTTTGGACTAGCAGGGGGCAATGAGCAGTTCTTC
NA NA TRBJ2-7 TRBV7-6 CASSSTPYEQYF TGTGCCAGCAGCTCGACACCTTACGAGCAGTACTTC
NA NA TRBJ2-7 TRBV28 CASRREYEQYF TGTGCCAGCAGGAGGGAATACGAGCAGTACTTC
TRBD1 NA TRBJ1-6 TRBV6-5 CASSPTQGAGSPLHF TGTGCCAGCAGCCCCACTCAGGGGGCCGGTTCACCCCTCCACTTT
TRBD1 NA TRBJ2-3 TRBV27 CASSSSGTGRYTQYF TGTGCCAGCAGTTCCTCCGGGACAGGGAGGTATACGCAGTATTTT
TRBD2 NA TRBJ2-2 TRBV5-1 CASSQGLAGGNTGELFF TGCGCCAGCAGCCAGGGACTAGCGGGGGGGAACACCGGGGAGCTGTTTTTT
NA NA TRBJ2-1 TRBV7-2 CASSLGPIVEQFF TGTGCCAGCAGCTTAGGCCCTATAGTTGAGCAGTTCTTC
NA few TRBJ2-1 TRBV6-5 CASSLGGSYNEQFF TGTGCCAGCAGCCTAGGGGGCTCCTACAATGAGCAGTTCTTC
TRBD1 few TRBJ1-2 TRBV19 CASSGWTGTYGYTF TGTGCCAGTAGTGGGTGGACAGGGACCTATGGCTACACCTTC
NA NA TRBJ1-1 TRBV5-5 CASSPRLQGNTEAFF TGTGCCAGCAGCCCTCGACTACAGGGGAACACTGAAGCTTTCTTT
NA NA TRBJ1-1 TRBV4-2 CASSHRGVWTEAFF TGTGCCAGCAGCCACAGGGGTGTTTGGACTGAAGCTTTCTTT
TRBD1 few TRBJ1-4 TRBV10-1 CASKLQGAGNEKLFF TGCGCCAGCAAACTGCAGGGGGCGGGAAATGAAAAACTGTTTTTT
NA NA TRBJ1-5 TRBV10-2 CASRGNAGGNQPQHF TGCGCCAGCAGGGGAAACGCGGGAGGCAATCAGCCCCAGCATTTT
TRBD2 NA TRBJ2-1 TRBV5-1 CASGGAYNEQFF TGCGCCAGCGGGGGGGCCTACAATGAGCAGTTCTTC